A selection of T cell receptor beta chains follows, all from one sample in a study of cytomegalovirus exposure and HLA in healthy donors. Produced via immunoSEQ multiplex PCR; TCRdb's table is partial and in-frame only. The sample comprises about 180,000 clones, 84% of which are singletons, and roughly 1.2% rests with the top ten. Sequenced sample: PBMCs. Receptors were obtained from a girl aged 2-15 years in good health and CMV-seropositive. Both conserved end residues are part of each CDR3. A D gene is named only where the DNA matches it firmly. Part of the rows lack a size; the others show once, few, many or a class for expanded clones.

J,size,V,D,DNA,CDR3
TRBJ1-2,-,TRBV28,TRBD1,TGTGCCAGCAGTTTCCCGACAGGGTGGTCATATGGCTACACCTTC,CASSFPTGWSYGYTF
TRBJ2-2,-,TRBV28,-,TGTGCCAGCAGGGAGGGAAAGAGAGACACCGGGGAGCTGTTTTTT,CASREGKRDTGELFF
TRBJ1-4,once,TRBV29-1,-,TGCAGCGTGGGGCTCCCTAATGAAAAACTGTTTTTT,CSVGLPNEKLFF
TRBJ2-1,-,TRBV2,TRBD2,TGTGCCAGCAGCCTAGCGGGAGTTAGTGAGCAGTTCTTC,CASSLAGVSEQFF
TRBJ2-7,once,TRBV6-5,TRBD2,TGTGCCAGCAGTTACGGACTAGCGAGGAGCTCCTACGAGCAGTACTTC,CASSYGLARSSYEQYF
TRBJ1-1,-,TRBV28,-,TGTGCCAGCAGCCCCTCTTATGGCAGGGCGAACACTGAAGCTTTCTTT,CASSPSYGRANTEAFF
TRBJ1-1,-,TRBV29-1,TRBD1,TGCAGCGCTGCGGACAGGGGGCGGTTGAACACTGAAGCTTTCTTT,CSAADRGRLNTEAFF
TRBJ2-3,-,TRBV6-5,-,TGTGCCAGCAGTCCAGGGGTTCGCACAGATACGCAGTATTTT,CASSPGVRTDTQYF
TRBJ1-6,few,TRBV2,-,TGTGCCAGCAAGAGCTCCTATAATTCACCCCTCCACTTT,CASKSSYNSPLHF
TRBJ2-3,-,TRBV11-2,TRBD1,TGTGCCAGCAGCGCCGACAGGGGGAGAGATACGCAGTATTTT,CASSADRGRDTQYF